The 6 T cell receptor beta chains below all came from one sample that was sequenced in a study of technical replicates of blood from a handful of donors. Libraries were prepared by immunoSEQ multiplex PCR; TCRdb keeps only in-frame clonotypes and omits some of them. In the table there are approximately 70,000 clones, about 90% of which are singletons. Source material: T cells isolated from PBMCs. These receptors came from a human donor in good health.

V and J are TRBV16 and TRBJ1-4; D call uncertain. Germline V CDR1 and CDR2: KGHSY, FQNENV. Trimming stripped 0 bases from V and 1 base from J, with 6 bases between. This CDR3 is built from 15 residues. The CDR3 bases are TGTGCCAGCAGCCAATCCCGGGGAACTAATGAAAAACTGTTTTTT. Protein: CASSQSRGTNEKLFF.

This clone appeared once. The J gene is TRBJ1-2, the V gene TRBV20-1; the D is unclear. Germline V gene data show CDR1 as DFQATT and CDR2 as SNEGSKA (reference sequence). The V and J ends lost 4 bases and 11 bases respectively, with 11 bases between them. CDR3 length: 10 amino acids. This CDR3 reads CSATNLRYTF. As DNA, the CDR3 is TGCAGTGCTACTAACTTGAGATACACCTTC.

This clone was detected once. The rearrangement joins TRBV2 to TRBJ1-1; the D is unclear. This CDR3 contains 13 residues. Trimming took 7 bases from V and 4 from J, leaving 13 bases between them. Per germline, CDR1 SNHLY and CDR2 FYNNEI. The CDR3, as DNA: TGTGCCAGCATTGTTAGACTAACCACTGAAGCTTTCTTT. The encoded protein is CASIVRLTTEAFF.

This chain joins TRBV30 and TRBJ2-3; D not resolved. CDR1 is GTSNPN and CDR2 is SVGIG in the germline V gene (reference sequence). The CDR3 consists of 12 residues. Trimming shortened V by 1 base and J by 4 bases, and 6 bases separated the two germline ends. CDR3 protein: CAWSGPADTQYF. The CDR3 coding sequence is TGTGCCTGGAGTGGGCCTGCAGATACGCAGTATTTT.

The genes are TRBV5-1 and TRBJ2-1, with D uncertain. Deletions cut 5 bases from V and 5 bases from J, with 11 bases between. This CDR3 has 13 amino acids. Germline assignment: CDR1 SGHRS and CDR2 YFSETQ. CDR3 protein: CASSFLLNNEQFF. Written as DNA, the CDR3 is TGCGCCAGCAGTTTCTTATTAAACAATGAGCAGTTCTTC. The whole variable domain, filled in from reference TRBV5-1 and TRBJ2-1, reads KAGVTQTPRYLIKTRGQQVTLSCSPISGHRSVSWYQQTPGQGLQFLFEYFSETQRNKGNFPGRFSGRQFSNSRSEMNVSTLELGDSALYLCASSFLLNNEQFFGPGTRLTVL.

This clone was detected only a few times. V gene TRBV30 combines with J gene TRBJ1-1; D gene uncertain. From germline, CDR1 is GTSNPN and CDR2 SVGIG (reference sequence). The CDR3 spans 14 residues. V lost 6 bases and J lost 1, with 15 bases in between. This CDR3 reads CACAGQVKNTEAFF. As DNA, the CDR3 is TGTGCCTGTGCTGGCCAGGTCAAGAACACTGAAGCTTTCTTT.